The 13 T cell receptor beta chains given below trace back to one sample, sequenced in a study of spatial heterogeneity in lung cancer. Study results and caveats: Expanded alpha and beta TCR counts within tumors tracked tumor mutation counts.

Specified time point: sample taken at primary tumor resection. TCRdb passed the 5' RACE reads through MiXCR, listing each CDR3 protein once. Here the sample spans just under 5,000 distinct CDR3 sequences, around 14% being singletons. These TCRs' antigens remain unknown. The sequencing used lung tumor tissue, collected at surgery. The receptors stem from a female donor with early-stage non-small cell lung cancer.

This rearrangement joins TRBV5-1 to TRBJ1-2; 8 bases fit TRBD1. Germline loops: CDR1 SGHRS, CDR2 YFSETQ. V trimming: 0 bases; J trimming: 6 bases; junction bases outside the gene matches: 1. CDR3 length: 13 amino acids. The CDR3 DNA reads TGCGCCAGCAGCTTGGGACAGGGGAATGGCTACACCTTC. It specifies CASSLGQGNGYTF. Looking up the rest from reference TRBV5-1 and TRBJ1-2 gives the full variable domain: KAGVTQTPRYLIKTRGQQVTLSCSPISGHRSVSWYQQTPGQGLQFLFEYFSETQRNKGNFPGRFSGRQFSNSRSEMNVSTLELGDSALYLCASSLGQGNGYTFGSGTRLTVV.

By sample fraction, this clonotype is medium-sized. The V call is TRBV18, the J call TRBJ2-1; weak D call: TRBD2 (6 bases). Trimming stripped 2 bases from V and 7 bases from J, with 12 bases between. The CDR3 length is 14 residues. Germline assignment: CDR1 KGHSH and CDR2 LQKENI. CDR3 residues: CASSPGEGGNEQFF. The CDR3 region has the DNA TGTGCCAGCTCACCAGGGGAAGGAGGGAATGAGCAGTTCTTC.

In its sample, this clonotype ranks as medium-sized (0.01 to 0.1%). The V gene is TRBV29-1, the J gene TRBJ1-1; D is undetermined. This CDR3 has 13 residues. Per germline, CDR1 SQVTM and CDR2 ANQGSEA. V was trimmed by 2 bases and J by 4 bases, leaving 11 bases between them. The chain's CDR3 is CSVELVLGTEAFF. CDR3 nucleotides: TGCAGCGTTGAATTGGTGTTGGGCACTGAAGCTTTCTTT.

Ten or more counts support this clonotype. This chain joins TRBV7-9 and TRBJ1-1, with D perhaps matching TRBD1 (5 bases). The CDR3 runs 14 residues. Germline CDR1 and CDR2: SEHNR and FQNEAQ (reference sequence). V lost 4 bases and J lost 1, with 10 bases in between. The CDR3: CASSSSTGNTEAFF. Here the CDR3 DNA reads TGTGCCAGCAGCTCGTCCACAGGGAACACTGAAGCTTTCTTT.

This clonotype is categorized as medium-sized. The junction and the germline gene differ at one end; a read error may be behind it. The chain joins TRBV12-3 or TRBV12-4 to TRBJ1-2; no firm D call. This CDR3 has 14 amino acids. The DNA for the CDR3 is TGTGCCAGCACTTTAATGGGTGCTGGCTATGGCTACACCTTC. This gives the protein CASTLMGAGYGYTF.

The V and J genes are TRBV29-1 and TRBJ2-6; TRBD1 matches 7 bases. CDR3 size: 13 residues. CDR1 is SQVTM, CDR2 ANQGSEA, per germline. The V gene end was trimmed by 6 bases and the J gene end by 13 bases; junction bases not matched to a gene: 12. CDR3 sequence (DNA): TGCAGCGTCCTTCCGGGACAGTCCAGGGTCCTGACTTTC. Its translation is CSVLPGQSRVLTF.

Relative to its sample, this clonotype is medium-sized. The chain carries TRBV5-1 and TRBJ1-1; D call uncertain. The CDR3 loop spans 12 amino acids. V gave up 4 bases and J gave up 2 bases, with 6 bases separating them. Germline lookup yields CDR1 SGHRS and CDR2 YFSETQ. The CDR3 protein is CASSQVNTEAFF. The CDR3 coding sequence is TGCGCCAGCAGCCAGGTTAACACTGAAGCTTTCTTT. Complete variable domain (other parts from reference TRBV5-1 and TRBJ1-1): KAGVTQTPRYLIKTRGQQVTLSCSPISGHRSVSWYQQTPGQGLQFLFEYFSETQRNKGNFPGRFSGRQFSNSRSEMNVSTLELGDSALYLCASSQVNTEAFFGQGTRLTVV.

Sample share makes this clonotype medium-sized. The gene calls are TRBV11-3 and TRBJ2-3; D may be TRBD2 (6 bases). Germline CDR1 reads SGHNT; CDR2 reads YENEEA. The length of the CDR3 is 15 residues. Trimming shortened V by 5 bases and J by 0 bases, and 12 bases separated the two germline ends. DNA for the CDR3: TGTGCCAGCAGCCGGACGGGGGTGAGCACAGATACGCAGTATTTT. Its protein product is CASSRTGVSTDTQYF.

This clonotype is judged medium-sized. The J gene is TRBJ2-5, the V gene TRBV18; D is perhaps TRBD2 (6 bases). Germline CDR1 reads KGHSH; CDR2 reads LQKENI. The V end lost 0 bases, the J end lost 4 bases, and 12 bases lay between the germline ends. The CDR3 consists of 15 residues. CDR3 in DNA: TGTGCCAGCTCACCACCGGGACTCCTTTCAGAGACCCAGTACTTC. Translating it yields CASSPPGLLSETQYF.

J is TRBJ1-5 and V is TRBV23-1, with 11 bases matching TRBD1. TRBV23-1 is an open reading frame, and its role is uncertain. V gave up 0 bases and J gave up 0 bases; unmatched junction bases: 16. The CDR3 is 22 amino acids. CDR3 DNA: TGCGCCAGCAGTCAATCTCGTATATGCGGACAGGGGGCTCGTCATAGCAATCAGCCCCAGCATTTT. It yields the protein CASSQSRICGQGARHSNQPQHF.

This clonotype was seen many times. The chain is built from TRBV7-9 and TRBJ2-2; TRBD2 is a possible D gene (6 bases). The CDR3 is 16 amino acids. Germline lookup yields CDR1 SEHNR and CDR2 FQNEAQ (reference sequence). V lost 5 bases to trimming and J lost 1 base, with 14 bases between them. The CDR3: CASSQQAGVNTGELFF. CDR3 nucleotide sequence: TGTGCCAGCAGCCAGCAAGCGGGTGTGAACACCGGGGAGCTGTTTTTT. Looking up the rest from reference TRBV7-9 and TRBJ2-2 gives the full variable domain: DTGVSQNPRHKITKRGQNVTFRCDPISEHNRLYWYRQTLGQGPEFLTYFQNEAQLEKSRLLSDRFSAERPKGSFSTLEIQRTEQGDSAMYLCASSQQAGVNTGELFFGEGSRLTVL.

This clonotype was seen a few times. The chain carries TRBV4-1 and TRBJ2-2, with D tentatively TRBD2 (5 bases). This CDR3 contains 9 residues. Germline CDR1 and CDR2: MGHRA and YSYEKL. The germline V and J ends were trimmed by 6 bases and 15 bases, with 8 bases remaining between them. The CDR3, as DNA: TGCGCCAGCAGGTCGGGAATGTTTTTT. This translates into CASRSGMFF.

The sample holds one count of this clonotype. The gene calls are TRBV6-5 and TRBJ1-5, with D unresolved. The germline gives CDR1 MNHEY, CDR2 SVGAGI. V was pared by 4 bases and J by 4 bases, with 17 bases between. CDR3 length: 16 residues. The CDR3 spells CASSFLRVETNQPQHF. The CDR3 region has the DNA TGTGCCAGCAGTTTCCTTAGGGTGGAGACGAATCAGCCCCAGCATTTT.